A single sample gave rise to the 19 T cell receptor beta chains below, sequenced in a study of blood T cell repertoires in COVID-19. Using immunoSEQ multiplex PCR, the repertoire was profiled, and TCRdb retains in-frame clones only, with some absent. The sample holds some 150,000 clones, 81% seen once. The sample comprised peripheral blood. Receptors originate from a human donor with acute or convalescent COVID-19. The donor label of this sample is uncertain.

V gene TRBV19 combines with J gene TRBJ2-2; 7 positions agree with TRBD2. Germline CDR1 LNHDA, CDR2 SQIVND (reference sequence). CDR3 length equals 16 residues. After removal of 3 bases from V and 2 bases from J, the junction contained 6 bases not matched to a gene. CDR3 region: CASSIAGGKNTGELFF. CDR3 DNA: TGTGCCAGTAGTATTGCCGGGGGGAAAAACACCGGGGAGCTGTTTTTT.

This clone turned up a few times. The chain employs TRBV7-3 and TRBJ2-1, with D possibly matching TRBD2 (6 bases). Between the trimmed V and J ends, which lost 2 bases and 4 bases, there was a span of 6 bases. This CDR3 region has 13 residues. Germline V gene sequence: CDR1 SGHTA, CDR2 FQGTGA. The CDR3 reads CASSLREYNEQFF. The DNA of the CDR3 is TGTGCCAGCAGCTTACGGGAGTACAATGAGCAGTTCTTC. The full variable domain, with the rest looked up from reference TRBV7-3 and TRBJ2-1, is GAGVSQTPSNKVTEKGKYVELRCDPISGHTALYWYRQSLGQGPEFLIYFQGTGAADDSGLPNDRFFAVRPEGSVSTLKIQRTERGDSAVYLCASSLREYNEQFFGPGTRLTVL.

This chain's CDR3 is CASSHRDRGTRSIGYTF. In nucleotides, the CDR3 is TGTGCCAGCAGTCACCGGGACAGGGGCACCAGGAGTATTGGCTACACCTTC. The chain couples TRBV2 to TRBJ1-2; the match to TRBD1 covers 10 bases. The CDR3 spans 17 residues. V lost 5 bases, J lost 7 bases, and 16 bases stayed unmatched. Germline V CDR1 and CDR2: SNHLY, FYNNEI.

The chain joins TRBV6-5 to TRBJ1-1; 10 nucleotides line up with TRBD1. The germline CDR1 and CDR2 sequences are MNHEY and SVGAGI. The CDR3 loop spans 15 amino acids. Trimming cost V 5 bases and J 4 bases; bases outside gene matches: 7. CDR3 loop: CASSPGTGAFTEAFF. As DNA, the CDR3 is TGTGCCAGCAGTCCCGGGACAGGGGCCTTCACTGAAGCTTTCTTT.

The genes are TRBV10-2 and TRBJ2-3; TRBD2 matches at 8 bases. CDR1 is WSHSY, CDR2 SAAADI, per germline. This CDR3 spans 13 amino acids. J gave up 1 base and V 11 bases, and 5 bases lay outside the gene matches. This CDR3 is CAVWRGGTDTQYF. The CDR3 coding sequence is TGCGCCGTCTGGCGGGGGGGCACAGATACGCAGTATTTT.

The CDR3 region is CASSPLGGWGGYTF. The CDR3, as DNA: TGTGCCAGCAGCCCCCTAGGGGGTTGGGGAGGCTACACCTTC. This rearrangement joins TRBV11-2 to TRBJ1-2; weak D call: TRBD1 (6 bases). In germline, CDR1 is SGHAT, CDR2 FQNNGV. V lost 5 bases and J 8 bases, leaving 18 bases between the germline ends. This CDR3 is built from 14 residues. Based on the CDR3 plus reference TRBV11-2 and TRBJ1-2, the full variable domain is EAGVAQSPRYKIIEKRQSVAFWCNPISGHATLYWYQQILGQGPKLLIQFQNNGVVDDSQLPKDRFSAERLKGVDSTLKIQPAKLEDSAVYLCASSPLGGWGGYTFGSGTRLTVV.

This clone occurred once. The rearrangement uses TRBV3-1 (or the pseudogene TRBV3-2) and TRBJ1-2; 7 bases match TRBD1. The CDR3 has 16 residues. Losses at the gene ends were 1 base for V and 4 bases for J; bases not matched to a gene: 9. The V gene's germline CDR1 is LGHDT and CDR2 YNNKEL (reference sequence). The CDR3, as DNA: TGTGCCAGCAGCCAAGTCTCACAGGGGCACAGCTATGGCTACACCTTC. It codes for CASSQVSQGHSYGYTF.

This clone came up a few times. The chain links TRBV5-4 to TRBJ2-5; 9 nucleotides align to TRBD1. The germline V gene encodes CDR1 SGHNT and CDR2 YYREEE (reference sequence). This CDR3 spans 15 amino acids. Losses at the gene ends were 4 bases for V and 5 bases for J; bases not matched to a gene: 9. CDR3 bases: TGTGCCAGCAGCGCCTTACAGGGGGCCGGGGAGACCCAGTACTTC. Encoded protein: CASSALQGAGETQYF.

The chain recombines TRBV5-4 with TRBJ2-3; no clear D gene. Trimming cost V 3 bases and J 0 bases, with 11 bases left between them. This CDR3 contains 15 residues. Germline V gene lookup returns CDR1 SGHNT and CDR2 YYREEE (reference sequence). CDR3 loop: CASSSLQASTDTQYF. CDR3 bases: TGTGCCAGCAGCTCGCTGCAGGCCAGCACAGATACGCAGTATTTT.

The rearrangement uses TRBV11-2 and TRBJ1-3, with TRBD1 as a possible D gene (5 bases). The CDR3 contains 17 residues. The V end was cut by 1 base, the J end by 4 bases, with 17 bases between. Germline CDR1 is SGHAT and CDR2 is FQNNGV. The CDR3 protein is CASSLGYRGLEGNTIYF. CDR3 in DNA: TGTGCCAGCAGCTTAGGCTATCGGGGGTTAGAAGGAAACACCATATATTTT. The variable domain in full, with the rest retrieved from reference TRBV11-2 and TRBJ1-3, is EAGVAQSPRYKIIEKRQSVAFWCNPISGHATLYWYQQILGQGPKLLIQFQNNGVVDDSQLPKDRFSAERLKGVDSTLKIQPAKLEDSAVYLCASSLGYRGLEGNTIYFGEGSWLTVV.

The V and J genes are TRBV2 and TRBJ2-3; TRBD1 is a possible D gene (6 bases). The V gene lost 6 bases and the J gene lost 2 bases, with 9 bases spanning the gap. Germline V CDR1 and CDR2: SNHLY, FYNNEI. The CDR3 has 13 amino acids. DNA of the CDR3: TGTGCCAGCAGACAGGGATACACAGATACGCAGTATTTT. Protein: CASRQGYTDTQYF.

Notes on this clone: This sample includes further DNA sequences coding for the same CDR3. V is TRBV27 and J is TRBJ1-1; unclear D gene. The CDR3 loop spans 13 amino acids. The V end lost 6 bases, the J end lost 4 bases, and 12 bases lay between the germline ends. The germline V gene has CDR1 MNHEY and CDR2 SMNVEV (reference sequence). In DNA, the CDR3 is TGTGCCAGCAGCCTTACTTATGGCACTGAAGCTTTCTTT. Translated, it gives CASSLTYGTEAFF.

The rearrangement links TRBV15 to TRBJ1-5; tentatively, D is TRBD1 (5 bases). This CDR3 contains 14 residues. The germline CDR1 and CDR2 sequences are LNHNV and YYDKDF (reference sequence). V was clipped by 5 bases and J by 2 bases, with 10 bases between them. The CDR3 region has the DNA TGTGCCACCAGCGGGGGGACGGGCAATCAGCCCCAGCATTTT. Translation gives CATSGGTGNQPQHF.

V gene TRBV2 combines with J gene TRBJ1-2; D may be TRBD1 (5 bases). The V end lost 7 bases, the J end lost 12 bases, and 18 bases lay between the germline ends. CDR3 length: 12 amino acids. Germline assignment: CDR1 SNHLY and CDR2 FYNNEI. This CDR3 reads CASTPKGVENTF. The CDR3, as DNA: TGTGCCAGCACCCCCAAAGGGGTCGAAAACACCTTC.

This rearrangement joins TRBV5-1 to TRBJ1-1; TRBD1 matches 7 bases. CDR3 length equals 14 residues. Germline CDR1 SGHRS, CDR2 YFSETQ. V trimming: 4 bases; J trimming: 3 bases; junction bases outside the gene matches: 6. The CDR3 DNA reads as TGCGCCAGCAGCGTGACAGGGCAGGACACTGAAGCTTTCTTT. This encodes CASSVTGQDTEAFF.

The V gene is TRBV5-5, the J gene TRBJ2-5; 11 bases match TRBD2. After removal of 0 bases from V and 2 bases from J, the junction contained 3 bases not matched to a gene. Germline CDR1 and CDR2: SGHKS and YYEKEE (reference sequence). CDR3 length: 16 residues. The CDR3 sequence: CASSLAVAGGQETQYF. The CDR3 DNA reads as TGTGCCAGCAGCTTGGCGGTAGCGGGGGGGCAAGAGACCCAGTACTTC.

V gene TRBV11-2 combines with J gene TRBJ1-1; 9 bases agree with TRBD1. The length of the CDR3 is 14 residues. The V gene end was trimmed by 7 bases and the J gene end by 2 bases; junction bases not matched to a gene: 5. Germline CDR1 is SGHAT and CDR2 is FQNNGV. CDR3 DNA sequence: TGTGCCAGCACACTGGGACAGGGTAACACTGAAGCTTTCTTT. Translating it yields CASTLGQGNTEAFF.

The gene calls are TRBV10-3 and TRBJ1-6; 9 bases map to TRBD1. Germline V CDR1 and CDR2: ENHRY, SYGVKD. The CDR3 is 12 amino acids. V gave up 11 bases and J gave up 10 bases; unmatched junction bases: 6. The CDR3 region has the DNA TGTGCCGCCGGAGGGACAGGGTCACCCCTCCACTTT. As protein: CAAGGTGSPLHF.

J is TRBJ2-7 and V is TRBV4-1; TRBD1 is a possible D gene (5 bases). Per the germline V gene, CDR1 is MGHRA and CDR2 is YSYEKL. V was trimmed by 0 bases and J by 0 bases, leaving 6 bases between them. CDR3 length: 14 amino acids. CDR3 coding DNA: TGCGCCAGCAGCCAAGACGACAGCTCCTACGAGCAGTACGTC. Translated: CASSQDDSSYEQYV.